The 28 T cell receptor beta chains below were found in one sample sequenced in a study of graft-versus-host responses after intestinal transplantation. Their antigens are not known. Method: immunoSEQ multiplex PCR; TCRdb's copy keeps in-frame clones and lacks some. The sample contains some 83,000 clones, about nine tenths of which appear only once. Sequenced here: unstimulated CD4+ T cells sorted from spleen or lymph node cells, sampled before intestinal transplant. Every receptor here comes from a human donor who received an intestinal transplant.

The J gene is TRBJ2-1, the V gene TRBV29-1; D possibly corresponds to TRBD1 (6 bases). Germline CDR1 is SQVTM and CDR2 is ANQGSEA. V was clipped by 6 bases and J by 8 bases, with 26 bases between them. This CDR3 has 16 residues. CDR3 in amino acids: CSVGNWNRVPRDEQFF. The CDR3 DNA follows: TGCAGCGTGGGGAACTGGAACAGGGTCCCCAGGGATGAGCAGTTCTTC.

The rearrangement links TRBV30 to TRBJ2-7; 9 bases match TRBD1. CDR1 and CDR2 (germline): GTSNPN, SVGIG (reference sequence). There are 15 residues in the CDR3. V lost 2 bases and J lost 0; bases outside the gene matches: 5. This CDR3 is CAWSKQGASSYEQYF. The CDR3 DNA reads as TGTGCCTGGAGTAAACAGGGGGCCAGCTCCTACGAGCAGTACTTC.

This clone was counted once. This chain uses TRBV10-1 with TRBJ2-5; TRBD1 is a possible D gene (6 bases). The CDR3 has 14 amino acids. V shed 2 bases and J shed 3 bases, with 10 bases lying between them. Germline V gene sequence: CDR1 WNHNN, CDR2 SYGVQD (reference sequence). The CDR3: CASSETTGKETQYF. CDR3 sequence (DNA): TGCGCCAGCAGTGAGACAACAGGGAAAGAGACCCAGTACTTC.

The chain has TRBV19 and TRBJ2-5; tentative D call: TRBD1 (6 bases). The germline CDR1 and CDR2 sequences are LNHDA and SQIVND (reference sequence). Trimming shortened V by 5 bases and J by 5 bases, and 12 bases separated the two germline ends. CDR3 length equals 13 residues. The CDR3 nucleotides read TGTGCCAGTAGTCACAGGGTCGGGGAGACCCAGTACTTC. Translating gives CASSHRVGETQYF.

The chain joins TRBV6-8 to TRBJ2-7; TRBD1 matches 7 bases. CDR3 size: 15 residues. V lost 6 bases to trimming and J lost 0 bases; unmatched junction nucleotides: 8. CDR1 and CDR2 (germline): MNHGY, SAAAGT. Here the CDR3 reads CASRCRDSSSYEQYF. The CDR3 DNA reads TGTGCCAGCAGGTGCCGGGACAGCAGCTCCTACGAGCAGTACTTC.

The chain has TRBV5-5 and TRBJ2-3, with TRBD1 identical over 10 bases. Trimming cost V 4 bases and J 3 bases; bases outside gene matches: 5. From germline, CDR1 is SGHKS and CDR2 YYEKEE (reference sequence). The CDR3 is 15 residues long. CDR3 residues: CASSLSGQGTDTQYF. The CDR3, as DNA: TGTGCCAGCAGCCTCTCGGGACAGGGGACAGATACGCAGTATTTT. The full variable domain, its missing parts supplied by reference TRBV5-5 and TRBJ2-3, is DAGVTQSPTHLIKTRGQQVTLRCSPISGHKSVSWYQQVLGQGPQFIFQYYEKEERGRGNFPDRFSARQFPNYSSELNVNALLLGDSALYLCASSLSGQGTDTQYFGPGTRLTVL.

This CDR3 is CASSFRQGGYTF. DNA of the CDR3: TGTGCCAGCAGTTTTAGACAGGGTGGCTACACCTTC. The chain joins TRBV6-6 to TRBJ1-2; 7 bases are shared with TRBD1. Losses at the gene ends were 4 bases for V and 7 bases for J; bases not matched to a gene: 3. The CDR3 has 12 amino acids. Per the germline V gene, CDR1 is MNHNY and CDR2 is SVGAGI (reference sequence).

The rearrangement uses TRBV19 and TRBJ1-1, with D unresolved. The CDR3 extends over 13 amino acids. Trimming cost V 5 bases and J 2 bases, with 9 bases left between them. Germline V gives CDR1 LNHDA, CDR2 SQIVND (reference sequence). The CDR3 here is CASSATGNTEAFF. The CDR3, as DNA: TGTGCCAGTAGTGCTACGGGAAACACTGAAGCTTTCTTT.

V gene TRBV4-3 combines with J gene TRBJ1-4; 8 bases fit TRBD1. The CDR3 length is 16 residues. CDR1 and CDR2 (germline): LGHNA, YSLEER. V trimming: 1 base; J trimming: 3 bases; junction bases outside the gene matches: 4. Here the CDR3 reads CASSQGATGANEKLFF. CDR3 nucleotides: TGCGCCAGCAGCCAAGGGGCGACAGGGGCTAATGAAAAACTGTTTTTT.

The rearrangement joins TRBV5-1 to TRBJ2-5, with TRBD2 matching 10 bases. CDR3 length: 15 amino acids. V trimming: 4 bases; J trimming: 5 bases; junction bases outside the gene matches: 8. Germline V gene sequence: CDR1 SGHRS, CDR2 YFSETQ. CDR3 sequence: CASSTAGLALETQYF. The CDR3 nucleotides read TGCGCCAGCAGCACCGCGGGACTAGCGTTGGAGACCCAGTACTTC.

The chain has TRBV10-3 and TRBJ1-1, with 9 bases matching TRBD1. V was clipped by 3 bases and J by 1 base; unmatched bases: 3. The CDR3 extends over 15 amino acids. The V gene's germline CDR1 is ENHRY and CDR2 SYGVKD. CDR3 sequence: CAISESDRGNTEAFF. CDR3 bases: TGTGCCATCAGTGAATCGGACAGGGGGAACACTGAAGCTTTCTTT.

There are a few counts of this clone. The CDR3 sequence: CAISESAYYGYTF. The CDR3, as DNA: TGTGCCATCAGTGAGTCGGCTTACTATGGCTACACCTTC. The chain recombines TRBV10-3 with TRBJ1-2; D not resolved. The CDR3 covers 13 residues. In germline, CDR1 is ENHRY, CDR2 SYGVKD. V was shortened by 0 bases and J by 3 bases, with 5 bases between the two germline ends.

The genes are TRBV7-2 and TRBJ2-6, with TRBD1 identical over 9 bases. The ends lost 4 bases at V and 2 bases at J; junction bases unmatched: 12. CDR3 length equals 19 residues. Germline CDR1 and CDR2: SGHTA and FQGNSA. Here the CDR3 reads CASSSSQGALITGANVLTF. CDR3 in DNA: TGTGCCAGCAGCTCATCACAGGGGGCTCTAATCACTGGGGCCAACGTCCTGACTTTC.

This clone has a handful of counts. The V call is TRBV10-2, the J call TRBJ1-1; no reliable D call. CDR3 length: 13 residues. V gave up 6 bases and J gave up 2 bases, with 10 bases separating them. Per the germline V gene, CDR1 is WSHSY and CDR2 is SAAADI. The CDR3 sequence is CASRGAVNTEAFF. CDR3 coding DNA: TGCGCCAGCAGGGGAGCTGTTAACACTGAAGCTTTCTTT.

The rearrangement joins TRBV7-8 to TRBJ2-1; the match to TRBD2 covers 9 bases. V lost 4 bases and J lost 3; bases outside the gene matches: 22. CDR1 is SGHVS, CDR2 FQNEAQ, per germline. The CDR3 extends over 21 amino acids. The CDR3 nucleotides read TGTGCCAGCAGCTCAGGGGGGGGTCGGCCGGAGCGGGGGGCCTACTACAATGAGCAGTTCTTC. Its protein is CASSSGGGRPERGAYYNEQFF.

This chain links TRBV11-3 with TRBJ1-3; no firm D call. V was trimmed by 5 bases and J by 4 bases, leaving 9 bases between them. The germline V gene has CDR1 SGHNT and CDR2 YENEEA. The CDR3 runs 13 residues. The DNA of the CDR3 is TGTGCCAGCAGCCTCCGGGGAGGAAACACCATATATTTT. Its protein product is CASSLRGGNTIYF.

This clone was found a few times. The chain recombines TRBV4-3 with TRBJ1-1; D remains unclear. CDR3 length equals 16 residues. Trimming took 1 base from V and 2 from J, leaving 14 bases between them. Germline V gene sequence: CDR1 LGHNA, CDR2 YSLEER. CDR3 protein: CASSQGLIVRNTEAFF. The CDR3 DNA is TGCGCCAGCAGCCAAGGGCTCATCGTCAGAAACACTGAAGCTTTCTTT.

V and J are TRBV5-1 and TRBJ1-1; the match to TRBD1 covers 7 bases. V lost 4 bases, J lost 0 bases, and 12 bases stayed unmatched. Looked up from germline, CDR1 is SGHRS and CDR2 is YFSETQ. CDR3 size: 17 residues. The CDR3 DNA is TGCGCCAGCAGCACTGACAGGGAATGGTACGTGAACACTGAAGCTTTCTTT. It yields the protein CASSTDREWYVNTEAFF.

The chain couples TRBV19 to TRBJ1-5; D is possibly TRBD1 (6 bases). Trimming left V 1 base short and J 2 bases short, with 12 bases between. This CDR3 comprises 16 residues. Germline V lookup: CDR1 LNHDA, CDR2 SQIVND (reference sequence). The CDR3 here is CASSIGRGMGNQPQHF. CDR3 coding DNA: TGTGCCAGTAGTATAGGCAGGGGAATGGGCAATCAGCCCCAGCATTTT.

This clone was counted only a few times. Written as DNA, the CDR3 is TGTGCCAGCAGCCAAGGGTCCTACAGGGGGTCGGCTGGAAACACCATATATTTT. Translated: CASSQGSYRGSAGNTIYF. V is TRBV14 and J is TRBJ1-3; 8 nucleotides align to TRBD1. Germline CDR1 reads SGHDN; CDR2 reads FVKESK. There are 18 residues in the CDR3. J lost 2 bases, V lost 1 base, and 10 bases had no gene match.

This chain connects TRBV7-2 to TRBJ2-4; 8 bases match TRBD1. This CDR3 comprises 16 residues. CDR1 and CDR2 (germline): SGHTA, FQGNSA. The ends lost 1 base at V and 0 bases at J; junction bases unmatched: 2. The CDR3 DNA is TGTGCCAGCAGCTTAGTTGGACAGGGAGCCAAAAACATTCAGTACTTC. Its protein product is CASSLVGQGAKNIQYF.

V usage is TRBV29-1 and J usage is TRBJ2-7, with 9 nucleotides matching TRBD1. In germline, CDR1 is SQVTM, CDR2 ANQGSEA. The V segment lost 6 bases and the J segment 7 bases; nucleotides outside the gene matches: 10. The CDR3 extends over 13 amino acids. CDR3 residues: CSVAGTGLLEQYF. The CDR3 nucleotides are TGCAGCGTCGCCGGGACAGGGCTTTTGGAGCAGTACTTC.

The gene calls are TRBV27 and TRBJ1-2; 7 bases are shared with TRBD1. The CDR3 length is 16 residues. The J segment lost 5 bases and the V segment lost 7 bases, leaving 16 bases of the junction unmatched. Germline V gene sequence: CDR1 MNHEY, CDR2 SMNVEV (reference sequence). CDR3 protein: CASKQQGLGTMYGYTF. CDR3 bases: TGTGCCAGCAAACAACAGGGGTTGGGGACCATGTATGGCTACACCTTC.

The gene calls are TRBV6-6 and TRBJ1-2, with D uncertain. Deletions cut 0 bases from V and 8 bases from J, with 10 bases between. Germline assignment: CDR1 MNHNY and CDR2 SVGAGI (reference sequence). This CDR3 has 13 amino acids. CDR3 sequence (DNA): TGTGCCAGCAGTTACTCCCGGGGAGAGGGCTACACCTTC. This translates into CASSYSRGEGYTF.

This clone was observed once. The rearrangement uses TRBV30 and TRBJ2-3; tentatively, D is TRBD2 (5 bases). V was pared by 0 bases and J by 5 bases, with 12 bases between. The CDR3 is 14 residues long. Per germline, CDR1 GTSNPN and CDR2 SVGIG (reference sequence). For the CDR3, the DNA is TGTGCCTGGAGTGTAGGAACTAGAAAAGATACGCAGTATTTT. The encoded protein is CAWSVGTRKDTQYF.

V gene TRBV7-9 combines with J gene TRBJ1-2; D is perhaps TRBD1 (5 bases). This CDR3 region has 13 residues. Per germline, CDR1 SEHNR and CDR2 FQNEAQ (reference sequence). V lost 4 bases and J lost 7, with 13 bases in between. DNA for the CDR3: TGTGCCAGCAGCTGGAGTGAAGGGGCTGGCTACACCTTC. Translating gives CASSWSEGAGYTF. Full variable domain (missing parts from reference TRBV7-9 and TRBJ1-2): DTGVSQNPRHKITKRGQNVTFRCDPISEHNRLYWYRQTLGQGPEFLTYFQNEAQLEKSRLLSDRFSAERPKGSFSTLEIQRTEQGDSAMYLCASSWSEGAGYTFGSGTRLTVV.

The chain joins TRBV6-1 to TRBJ2-2; D is ambiguous. Trimming shortened V by 1 base and J by 3 bases, and 9 bases separated the two germline ends. The CDR3 totals 15 residues. Germline CDR1 MNHNS, CDR2 SASEGT. The CDR3 nucleotides read TGTGCCAGCAGTGAAGTCCGGGTACACACCGGGGAGCTGTTTTTT. It yields the protein CASSEVRVHTGELFF.

J is TRBJ2-3 and V is TRBV9; 7 nucleotides match TRBD2. The CDR3 is 16 amino acids. Losses at the gene ends were 3 bases for V and 2 bases for J; bases not matched to a gene: 9. Germline V gives CDR1 SGDLS, CDR2 YYNGEE. The CDR3 loop is CASSARWGGNTDTQYF. Here the CDR3 DNA reads TGTGCCAGCAGCGCCAGGTGGGGGGGGAACACAGATACGCAGTATTTT.